This entry concerns a single TCR beta chain. This entry comes from a study of blood T cell repertoires in COVID-19. Study details: Specimens from acute and convalescent COVID-19 originated in the United States, Italy and Spain. Nucleic acid was either cDNA or gDNA, and it came from T cells, B-cell-depleted T cells, or PBMCs.

In the authors' methods: It was from reference gene primer amplification that nucleated cell counts were estimated. TCRdb's copy holds only in-frame clones and misses some; the assay was immunoSEQ multiplex PCR. That table is the source of V, J and clone size, and D and trimming were worked out from the DNA. Of some 74,000 clones in the sample, 80% to 90% were seen once. Sample: peripheral blood. This receptor was obtained from a woman of 80 years or more with active or convalescent COVID-19.

The CDR3 DNA reads TGTGCCAGCGCAAAGGGGTTAGTACGGGAGACCCAGTACTTC. This codes for CASAKGLVRETQYF. The chain carries TRBV28 and TRBJ2-5, with D possibly being TRBD1 (5 bases). The CDR3 runs 14 residues. Germline V CDR1 and CDR2: MDHEN, SYDVKM. Trimming cost V 8 bases and J 5 bases, with 18 bases left between them.